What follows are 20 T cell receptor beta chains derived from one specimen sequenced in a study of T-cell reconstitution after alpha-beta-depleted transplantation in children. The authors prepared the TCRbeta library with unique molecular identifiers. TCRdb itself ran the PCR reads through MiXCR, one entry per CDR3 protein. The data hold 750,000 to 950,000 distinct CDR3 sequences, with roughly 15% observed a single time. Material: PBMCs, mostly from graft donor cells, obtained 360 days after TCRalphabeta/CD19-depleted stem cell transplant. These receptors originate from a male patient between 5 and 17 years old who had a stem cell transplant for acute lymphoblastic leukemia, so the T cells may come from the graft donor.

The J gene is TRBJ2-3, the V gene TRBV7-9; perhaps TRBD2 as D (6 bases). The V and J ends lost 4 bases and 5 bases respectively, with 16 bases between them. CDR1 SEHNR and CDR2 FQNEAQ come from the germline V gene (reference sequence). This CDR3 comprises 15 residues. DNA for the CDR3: TGTGCCAGCAGCTATGCGGGAAGCGCGGAAGATACGCAGTATTTT. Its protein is CASSYAGSAEDTQYF.

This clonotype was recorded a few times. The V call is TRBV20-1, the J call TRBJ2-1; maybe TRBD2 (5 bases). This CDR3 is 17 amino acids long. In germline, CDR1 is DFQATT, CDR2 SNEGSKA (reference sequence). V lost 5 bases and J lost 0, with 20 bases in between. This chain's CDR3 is CSAPTPTRPYSYNEQFF. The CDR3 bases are TGCAGTGCTCCCACCCCCACTAGACCCTACTCCTACAATGAGCAGTTCTTC.

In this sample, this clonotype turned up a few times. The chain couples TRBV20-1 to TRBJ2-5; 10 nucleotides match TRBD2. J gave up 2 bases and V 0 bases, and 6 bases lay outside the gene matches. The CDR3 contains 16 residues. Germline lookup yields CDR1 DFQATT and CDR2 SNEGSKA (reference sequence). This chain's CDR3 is CSARDRGLAIQETQYF. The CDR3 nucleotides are TGCAGTGCTAGAGATCGGGGACTAGCGATTCAAGAGACCCAGTACTTC.

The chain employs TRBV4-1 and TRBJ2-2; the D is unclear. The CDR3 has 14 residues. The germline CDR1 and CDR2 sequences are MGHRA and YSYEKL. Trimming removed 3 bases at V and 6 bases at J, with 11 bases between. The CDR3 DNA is TGCGCCAGCAGCCATCCTGTTCAGTCCGGGGAGCTGTTTTTT. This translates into CASSHPVQSGELFF.

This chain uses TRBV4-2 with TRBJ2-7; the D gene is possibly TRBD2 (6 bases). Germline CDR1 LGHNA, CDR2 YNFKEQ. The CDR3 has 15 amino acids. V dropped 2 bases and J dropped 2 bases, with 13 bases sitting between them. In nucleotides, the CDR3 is TGTGCCAGCAGCCAACAGGCGGGACTTCCCTACGAGCAGTACTTC. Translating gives CASSQQAGLPYEQYF.

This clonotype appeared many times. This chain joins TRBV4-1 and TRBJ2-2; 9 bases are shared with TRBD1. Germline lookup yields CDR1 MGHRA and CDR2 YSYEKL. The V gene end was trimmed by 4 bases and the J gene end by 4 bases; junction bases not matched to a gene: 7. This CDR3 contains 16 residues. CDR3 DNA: TGCGCCAGCAGCCTGAAGGGACAGGGAACCACCGGGGAGCTGTTTTTT. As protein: CASSLKGQGTTGELFF.

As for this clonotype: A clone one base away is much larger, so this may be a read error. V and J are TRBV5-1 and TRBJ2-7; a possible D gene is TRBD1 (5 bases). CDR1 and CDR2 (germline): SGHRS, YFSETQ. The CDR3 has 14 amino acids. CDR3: CVSSFQGQSYEQYF. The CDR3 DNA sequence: TGCGTCAGCAGCTTCCAGGGTCAATCCTACGAGCAGTACTTC.

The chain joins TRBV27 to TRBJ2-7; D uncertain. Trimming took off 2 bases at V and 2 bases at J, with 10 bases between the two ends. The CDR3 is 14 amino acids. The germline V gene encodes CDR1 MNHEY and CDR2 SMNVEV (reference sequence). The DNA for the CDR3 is TGTGCCAGCAGTTTAAGATTCAATACCTACGAGCAGTACTTC. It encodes CASSLRFNTYEQYF.

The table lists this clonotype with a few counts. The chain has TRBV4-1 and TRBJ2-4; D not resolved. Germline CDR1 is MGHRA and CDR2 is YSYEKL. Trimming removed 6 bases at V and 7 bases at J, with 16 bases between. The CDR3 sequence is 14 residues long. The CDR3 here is CASSPRRAQNIQYF. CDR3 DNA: TGCGCCAGCAGTCCTAGACGGGCTCAGAACATTCAGTACTTC.

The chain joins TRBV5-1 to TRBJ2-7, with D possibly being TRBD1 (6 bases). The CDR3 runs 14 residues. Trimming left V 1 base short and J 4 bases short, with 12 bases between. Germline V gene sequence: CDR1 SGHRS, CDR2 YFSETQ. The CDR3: CASSLSGDNYEQYF. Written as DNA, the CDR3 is TGCGCCAGCAGCTTGTCCGGGGACAATTACGAGCAGTACTTC.

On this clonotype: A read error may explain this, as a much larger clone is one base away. The CDR3 is CASSLEGGHTEAFF. The CDR3 DNA is TGCGCCAGCAGCTTGGAGGGGGGGCACACTGAAGCTTTCTTT. The V gene is TRBV5-1, the J gene TRBJ1-1, with a possible D match to TRBD1 (6 bases). The CDR3 spans 14 residues. The germline V gene has CDR1 SGHRS and CDR2 YFSETQ. Trimming took off 0 bases at V and 3 bases at J, with 9 bases between the two ends. The full variable domain, with the rest looked up from reference TRBV5-1 and TRBJ1-1, is KAGVTQTPRYLIKTRGQQVTLSCSPISGHRSVSWYQQTPGQGLQFLFEYFSETQRNKGNFPGRFSGRQFSNSRSEMNVSTLELGDSALYLCASSLEGGHTEAFFGQGTRLTVV.

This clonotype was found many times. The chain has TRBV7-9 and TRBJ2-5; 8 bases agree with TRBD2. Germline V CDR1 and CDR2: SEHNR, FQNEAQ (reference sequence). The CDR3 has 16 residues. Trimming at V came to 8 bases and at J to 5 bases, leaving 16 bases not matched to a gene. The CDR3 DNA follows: TGTGCCAGCGACGTCTGGCGGGAGGACATAACGGAGACCCAGTACTTC. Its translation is CASDVWREDITETQYF.

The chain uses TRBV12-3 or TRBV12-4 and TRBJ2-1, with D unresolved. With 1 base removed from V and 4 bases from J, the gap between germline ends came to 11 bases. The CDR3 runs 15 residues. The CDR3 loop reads CASSLVPQPYNEQFF. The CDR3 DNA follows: TGTGCCAGCAGTTTAGTTCCGCAACCTTACAATGAGCAGTTCTTC.

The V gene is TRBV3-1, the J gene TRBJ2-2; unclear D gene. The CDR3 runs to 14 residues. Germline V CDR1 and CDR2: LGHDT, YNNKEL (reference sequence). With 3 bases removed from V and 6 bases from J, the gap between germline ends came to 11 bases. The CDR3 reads CASSHSGLAGELFF. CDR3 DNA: TGTGCCAGCAGCCACTCGGGTCTCGCCGGGGAGCTGTTTTTT.

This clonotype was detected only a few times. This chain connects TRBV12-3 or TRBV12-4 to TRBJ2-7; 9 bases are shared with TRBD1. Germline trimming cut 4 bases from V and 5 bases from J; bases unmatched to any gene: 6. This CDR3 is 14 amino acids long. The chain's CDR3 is CASSWGTGRDEQYF. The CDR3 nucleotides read TGTGCCAGCAGTTGGGGGACAGGGAGGGACGAGCAGTACTTC.

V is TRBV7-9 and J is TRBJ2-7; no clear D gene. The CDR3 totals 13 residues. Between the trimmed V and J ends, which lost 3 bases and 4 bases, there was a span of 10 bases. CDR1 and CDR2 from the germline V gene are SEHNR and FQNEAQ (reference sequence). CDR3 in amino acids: CASSFPYSYEQYF. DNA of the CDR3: TGTGCCAGCAGCTTCCCTTACAGTTACGAGCAGTACTTC. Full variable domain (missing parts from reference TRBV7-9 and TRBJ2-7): DTGVSQNPRHKITKRGQNVTFRCDPISEHNRLYWYRQTLGQGPEFLTYFQNEAQLEKSRLLSDRFSAERPKGSFSTLEIQRTEQGDSAMYLCASSFPYSYEQYFGPGTRLTVT.

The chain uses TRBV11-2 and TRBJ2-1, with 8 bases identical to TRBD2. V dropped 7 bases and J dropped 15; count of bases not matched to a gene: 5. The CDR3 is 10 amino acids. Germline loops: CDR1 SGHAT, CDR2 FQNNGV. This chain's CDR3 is CASTLAGRFF. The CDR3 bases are TGTGCCAGCACGTTAGCGGGAAGGTTCTTC.

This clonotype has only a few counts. In DNA, the CDR3 is TGCAGTGCTATCCCCGATGGGGGAAACACTGAAGCTTTCTTT. As protein: CSAIPDGGNTEAFF. V and J are TRBV20-1 and TRBJ1-1; possibly TRBD1 for D (5 bases). Germline V gene data show CDR1 as DFQATT and CDR2 as SNEGSKA (reference sequence). The CDR3 extends over 14 amino acids. Trimming pared 4 bases from V and 2 bases from J, leaving 14 bases between.

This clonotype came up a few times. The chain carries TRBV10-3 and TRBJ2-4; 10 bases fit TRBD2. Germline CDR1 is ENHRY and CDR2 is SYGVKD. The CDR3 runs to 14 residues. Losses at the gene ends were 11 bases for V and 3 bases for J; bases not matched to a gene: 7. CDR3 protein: CAAGTSESKNIQYF. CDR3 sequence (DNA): TGTGCCGCCGGGACTAGCGAAAGCAAAAACATTCAGTACTTC.

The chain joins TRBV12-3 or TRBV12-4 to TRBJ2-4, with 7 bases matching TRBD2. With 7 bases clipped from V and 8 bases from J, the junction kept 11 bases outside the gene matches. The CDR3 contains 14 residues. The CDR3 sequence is CASTATSDHHIQYF. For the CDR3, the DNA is TGTGCCAGCACCGCAACTAGCGACCACCACATTCAGTACTTC.